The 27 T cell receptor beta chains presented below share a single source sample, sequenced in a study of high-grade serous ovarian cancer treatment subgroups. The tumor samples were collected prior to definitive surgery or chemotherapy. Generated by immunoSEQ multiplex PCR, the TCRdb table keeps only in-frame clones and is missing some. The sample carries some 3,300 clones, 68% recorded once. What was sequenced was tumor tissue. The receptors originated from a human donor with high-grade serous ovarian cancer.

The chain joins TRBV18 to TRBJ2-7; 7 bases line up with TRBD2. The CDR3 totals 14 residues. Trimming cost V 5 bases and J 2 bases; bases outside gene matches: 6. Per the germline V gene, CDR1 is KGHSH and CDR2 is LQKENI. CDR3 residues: CASSDPGRPYEQYF. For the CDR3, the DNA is TGTGCCAGCTCAGACCCCGGGAGGCCCTACGAGCAGTACTTC.

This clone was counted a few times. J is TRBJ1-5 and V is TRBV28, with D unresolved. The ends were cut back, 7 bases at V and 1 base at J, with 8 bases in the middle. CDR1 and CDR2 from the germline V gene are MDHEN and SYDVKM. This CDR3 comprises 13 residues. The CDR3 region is CASTPASNQPQHF. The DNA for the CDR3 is TGTGCCAGCACTCCCGCCAGCAATCAGCCCCAGCATTTT.

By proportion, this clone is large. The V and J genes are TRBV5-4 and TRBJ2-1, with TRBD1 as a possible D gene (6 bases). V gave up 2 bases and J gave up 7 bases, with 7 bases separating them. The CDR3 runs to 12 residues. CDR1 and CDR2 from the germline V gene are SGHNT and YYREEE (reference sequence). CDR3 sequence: CASSLTGNEQFF. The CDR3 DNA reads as TGTGCCAGCAGCTTAACAGGGAATGAGCAGTTCTTC.

As DNA, the CDR3 is TGTGCCAGCAGCTCACAGGGGCGCGATCAGCCCCAGCATTTT. Residues: CASSSQGRDQPQHF. The rearrangement joins TRBV11-2 to TRBJ1-5, with TRBD1 identical over 7 bases. The CDR3 contains 14 residues. Germline V gene data show CDR1 as SGHAT and CDR2 as FQNNGV. Losses at the gene ends were 4 bases for V and 5 bases for J; bases not matched to a gene: 5. Full variable domain (outside the CDR3, taken from reference TRBV11-2 and TRBJ1-5): EAGVAQSPRYKIIEKRQSVAFWCNPISGHATLYWYQQILGQGPKLLIQFQNNGVVDDSQLPKDRFSAERLKGVDSTLKIQPAKLEDSAVYLCASSSQGRDQPQHFGDGTRLSIL.

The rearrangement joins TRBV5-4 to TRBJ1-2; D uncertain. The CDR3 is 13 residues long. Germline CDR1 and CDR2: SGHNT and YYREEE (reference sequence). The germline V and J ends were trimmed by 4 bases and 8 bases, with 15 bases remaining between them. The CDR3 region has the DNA TGTGCCAGCAGCCAAGATCTTGCGTGGGGCTACACCTTC. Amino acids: CASSQDLAWGYTF.

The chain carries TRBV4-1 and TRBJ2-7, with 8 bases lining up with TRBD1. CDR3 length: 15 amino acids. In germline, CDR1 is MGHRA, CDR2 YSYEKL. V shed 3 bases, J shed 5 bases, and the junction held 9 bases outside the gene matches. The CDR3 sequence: CASSQRGQGADEQYV. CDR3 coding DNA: TGCGCCAGCAGCCAGAGGGGGCAGGGGGCAGACGAGCAGTACGTC.

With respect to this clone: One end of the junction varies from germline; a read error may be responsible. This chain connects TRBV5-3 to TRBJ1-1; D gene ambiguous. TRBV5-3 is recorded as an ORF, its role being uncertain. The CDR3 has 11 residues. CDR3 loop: CASSLVWELSF. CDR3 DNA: TGTGCCAGCAGCTTAGTATGGGAGCTTTCTTTT.

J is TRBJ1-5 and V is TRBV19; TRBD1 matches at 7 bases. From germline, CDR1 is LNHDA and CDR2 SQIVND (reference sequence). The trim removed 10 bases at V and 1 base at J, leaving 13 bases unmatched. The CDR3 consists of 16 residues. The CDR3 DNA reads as TGTGCCACTAACATACGGACAGGATGGAGCAATCAGCCCCAGCATTTT. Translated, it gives CATNIRTGWSNQPQHF.

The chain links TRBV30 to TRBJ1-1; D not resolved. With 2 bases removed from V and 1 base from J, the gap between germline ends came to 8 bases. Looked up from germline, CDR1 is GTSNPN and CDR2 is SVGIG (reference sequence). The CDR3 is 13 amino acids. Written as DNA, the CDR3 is TGTGCCTGGAGTACCCCCCCGAACACTGAAGCTTTCTTT. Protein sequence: CAWSTPPNTEAFF.

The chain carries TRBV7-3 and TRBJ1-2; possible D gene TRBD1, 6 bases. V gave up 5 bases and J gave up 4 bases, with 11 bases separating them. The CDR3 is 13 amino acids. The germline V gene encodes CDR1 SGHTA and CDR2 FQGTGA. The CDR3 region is CASSPAGVYGYTF. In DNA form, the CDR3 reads TGTGCCAGCAGCCCGGCAGGGGTCTATGGCTACACCTTC.

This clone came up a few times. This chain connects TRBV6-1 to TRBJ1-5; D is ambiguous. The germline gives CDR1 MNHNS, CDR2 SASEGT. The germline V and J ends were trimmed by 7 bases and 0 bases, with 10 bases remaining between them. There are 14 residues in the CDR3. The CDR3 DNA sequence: TGTGCCAGCAAGGGCATAAATAGCAATCAGCCCCAGCATTTT. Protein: CASKGINSNQPQHF.

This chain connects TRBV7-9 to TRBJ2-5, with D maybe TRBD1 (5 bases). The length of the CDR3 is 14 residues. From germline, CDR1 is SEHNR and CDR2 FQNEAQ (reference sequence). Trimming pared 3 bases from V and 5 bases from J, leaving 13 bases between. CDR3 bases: TGTGCCAGCAGCTTCAGGGATACAAGTGAGACCCAGTACTTC. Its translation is CASSFRDTSETQYF. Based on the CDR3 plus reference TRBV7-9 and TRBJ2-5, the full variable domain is DTGVSQNPRHKITKRGQNVTFRCDPISEHNRLYWYRQTLGQGPEFLTYFQNEAQLEKSRLLSDRFSAERPKGSFSTLEIQRTEQGDSAMYLCASSFRDTSETQYFGPGTRLLVL.

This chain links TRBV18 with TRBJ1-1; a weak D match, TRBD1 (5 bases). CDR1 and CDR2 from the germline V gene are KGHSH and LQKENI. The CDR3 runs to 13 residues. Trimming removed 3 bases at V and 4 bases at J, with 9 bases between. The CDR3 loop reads CASSPQGATEAFF. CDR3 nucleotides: TGTGCCAGCTCACCGCAGGGCGCCACTGAAGCTTTCTTT.

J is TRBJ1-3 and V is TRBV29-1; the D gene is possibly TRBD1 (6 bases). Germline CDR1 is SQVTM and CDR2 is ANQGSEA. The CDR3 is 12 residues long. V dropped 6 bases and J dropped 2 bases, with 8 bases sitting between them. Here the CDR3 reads CSVRDTGNTIYF. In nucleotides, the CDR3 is TGCAGCGTCCGGGACACTGGAAACACCATATATTTT.

CDR3 amino acids: CASRPDLWGISYEQYV. The CDR3, as DNA: TGTGCCAGCAGACCAGATCTTTGGGGGATCTCCTACGAGCAGTACGTC. The chain is built from TRBV5-5 and TRBJ2-7, with D perhaps TRBD1 or TRBD2 (5 bases each). Trimming pared 5 bases from V and 0 bases from J, leaving 18 bases between. CDR3 length equals 16 residues. CDR1 is SGHKS and CDR2 is YYEKEE in the germline V gene (reference sequence).

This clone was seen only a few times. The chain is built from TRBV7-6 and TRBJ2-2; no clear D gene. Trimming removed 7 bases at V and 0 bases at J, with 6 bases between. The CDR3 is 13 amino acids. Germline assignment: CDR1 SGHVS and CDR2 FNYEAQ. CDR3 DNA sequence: TGTGCCAGCACAGGCTCGAACACCGGGGAGCTGTTTTTT. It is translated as CASTGSNTGELFF.

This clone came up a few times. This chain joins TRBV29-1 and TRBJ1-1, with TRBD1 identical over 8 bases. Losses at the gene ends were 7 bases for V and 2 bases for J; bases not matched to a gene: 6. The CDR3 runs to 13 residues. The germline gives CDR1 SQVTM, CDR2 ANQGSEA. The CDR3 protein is CSGKQGENTEAFF. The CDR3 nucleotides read TGCAGCGGGAAACAGGGGGAAAACACTGAAGCTTTCTTT. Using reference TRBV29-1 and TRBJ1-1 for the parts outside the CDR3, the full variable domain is SAVISQKPSRDICQRGTSLTIQCQVDSQVTMMFWYRQQPGQSLTLIATANQGSEATYESGFVIDKFPISRPNLTFSTLTVSNMSPEDSSIYLCSGKQGENTEAFFGQGTRLTVV.

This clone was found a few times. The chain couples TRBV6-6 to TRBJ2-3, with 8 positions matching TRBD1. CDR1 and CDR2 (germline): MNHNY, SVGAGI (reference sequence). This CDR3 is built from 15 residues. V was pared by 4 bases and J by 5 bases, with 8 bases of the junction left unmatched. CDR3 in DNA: TGTGCCAGCAGTTCCAGGACAGGGAAGATAGATACGCAGTATTTT. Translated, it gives CASSSRTGKIDTQYF.

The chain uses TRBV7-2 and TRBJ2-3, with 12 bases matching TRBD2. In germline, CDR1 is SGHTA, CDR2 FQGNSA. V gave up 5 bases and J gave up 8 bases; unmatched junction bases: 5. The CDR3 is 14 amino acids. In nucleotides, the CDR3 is TGTGCCAGCAGCCCTAGCGGGGGGGCAGTTACGCAGTATTTT. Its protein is CASSPSGGAVTQYF.

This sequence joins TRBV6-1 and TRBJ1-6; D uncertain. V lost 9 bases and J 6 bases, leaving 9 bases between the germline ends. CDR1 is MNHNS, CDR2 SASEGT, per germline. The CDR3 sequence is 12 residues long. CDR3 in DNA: TGTGCCAGTGGACTGCCTAATTCACCCCTCCACTTT. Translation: CASGLPNSPLHF.

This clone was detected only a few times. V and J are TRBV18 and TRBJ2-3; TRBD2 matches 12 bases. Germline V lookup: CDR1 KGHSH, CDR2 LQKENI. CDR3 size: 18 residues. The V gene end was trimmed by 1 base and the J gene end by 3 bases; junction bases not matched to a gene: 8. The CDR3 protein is CASSPRGPSGGGTDTQYF. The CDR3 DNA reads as TGTGCCAGCTCACCACGCGGACCTAGCGGGGGGGGTACAGATACGCAGTATTTT.

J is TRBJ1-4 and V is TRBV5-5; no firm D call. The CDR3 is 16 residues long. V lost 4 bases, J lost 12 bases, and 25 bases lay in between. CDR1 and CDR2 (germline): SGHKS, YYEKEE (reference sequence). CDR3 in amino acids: CASSAGGMGGRVELFF. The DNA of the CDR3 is TGTGCCAGCAGCGCCGGCGGTATGGGAGGCCGGGTGGAACTGTTTTTT.

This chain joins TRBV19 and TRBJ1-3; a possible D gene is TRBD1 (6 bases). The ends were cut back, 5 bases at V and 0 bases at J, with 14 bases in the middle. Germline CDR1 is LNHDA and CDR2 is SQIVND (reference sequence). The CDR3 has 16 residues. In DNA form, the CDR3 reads TGTGCCAGTAGTGCGGAAGACAGGAGCTCTGGAAACACCATATATTTT. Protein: CASSAEDRSSGNTIYF.

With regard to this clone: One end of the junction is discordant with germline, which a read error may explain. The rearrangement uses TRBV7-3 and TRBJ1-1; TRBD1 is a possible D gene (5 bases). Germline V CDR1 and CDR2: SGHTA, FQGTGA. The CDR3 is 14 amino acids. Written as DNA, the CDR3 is TGTGCCAGCAGCTTACAGGGAGGAGGGTCTGAGGCTTTCTTT. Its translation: CASSLQGGGSEAFF.

CDR3 bases: TGTGCCAGCAGTCGTTACGGGGCGGGGGGTCAATCGGGGTTCTTC. Translation gives CASSRYGAGGQSGFF. This chain links TRBV27 with TRBJ2-1; 8 bases line up with TRBD2. V lost 5 bases to trimming and J lost 15 bases; unmatched junction nucleotides: 18. The CDR3 covers 15 residues. Looked up from germline, CDR1 is MNHEY and CDR2 is SMNVEV (reference sequence).

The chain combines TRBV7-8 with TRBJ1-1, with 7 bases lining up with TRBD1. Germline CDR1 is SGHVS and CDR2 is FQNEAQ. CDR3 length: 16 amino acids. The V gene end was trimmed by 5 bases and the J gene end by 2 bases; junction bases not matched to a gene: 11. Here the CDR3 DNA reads TGTGCCAGCAGCCCGCCGACAGGGAAGGCTAACACTGAAGCTTTCTTT. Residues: CASSPPTGKANTEAFF.

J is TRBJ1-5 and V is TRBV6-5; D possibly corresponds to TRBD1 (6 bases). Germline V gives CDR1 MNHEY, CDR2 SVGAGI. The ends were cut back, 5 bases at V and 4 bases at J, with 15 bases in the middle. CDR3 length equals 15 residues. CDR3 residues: CASSPRDTPNQPQHF. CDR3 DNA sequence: TGTGCCAGCAGTCCCAGGGACACTCCAAATCAGCCCCAGCATTTT.